This T cell receptor beta chain came from a study of Ad26.COV2.S vaccination and SARS-CoV-2 variants. Study in general: Once, or twice with 56 days between doses, Ad26.COV2.S was given intramuscularly. Study outcomes and limitations: Higher spike-specific TCR breadth was found in vaccine recipients than in placebo recipients. Analyses that measured TCR breadth and depth may have underestimated total T cell responses.

Some clones are missing from TCRdb's copy, which holds only in-frame ones; the method was immunoSEQ multiplex PCR. The sample records 350,000 to 500,000 clones, about nine tenths being singletons. This clone has a single count. Its antigen is unknown. Treatment meaning: roughly 19 received Ad26.COV2.S at low or high dose, single or two shots; five or six received placebo; per-sample allocation not given. Specimen acquisition occurred on day 63 following the initial vaccine or placebo injection. The sequence was obtained from a person aged 18-65 years who received the Ad26.COV2.S COVID-19 vaccine or a placebo. The sample in question was peripheral blood, obtained in a trial of Ad26.COV2.S vaccine versus placebo.

The CDR3 DNA reads as TGCGCCAGCAGCCCCAACGGACAGGGGGTCGGGACTGAAGCTTTCTTT. It is translated as CASSPNGQGVGTEAFF. The rearrangement links TRBV5-1 to TRBJ1-1; 10 bases fit TRBD1. The CDR3 runs 16 residues. The germline gives CDR1 SGHRS, CDR2 YFSETQ. The V gene end was trimmed by 4 bases and the J gene end by 5 bases; junction bases not matched to a gene: 11.